The 6 T cell receptor beta chains below were found in one sample sequenced in a study of shared clonotypes between healthy human individuals (dated by TCRdb to 2019 to 2021). The library came from the immunoSEQ multiplex PCR assay. TCRdb provides this immuneACCESS table in a form limited to in-frame rearrangements. Some clones are lacking; in checked studies, under half of them reflect an unresolved V gene, and why the rest are absent is not known. The sample contains some 1,600,000 clones, 98% of them found a single time. Around 0.45% of the sample lies in the top ten. Sequenced input: naive CD4+ T cells sorted from blood. This sample's cell subset or site label indicates: CD45RA+ positively selected. The receptors come from a young man in good health.

This clone showed up just once. The rearrangement uses TRBV5-4 and TRBJ1-1; no firm D call. The CDR3 consists of 13 residues. Germline CDR1 and CDR2: SGHNT and YYREEE (reference sequence). Deletions cut 2 bases from V and 5 bases from J, with 10 bases between. DNA for the CDR3: TGTGCCAGCAGCTTCCCCTACGGGACTGAAGCTTTCTTT. Translation gives CASSFPYGTEAFF.

V is TRBV2 and J is TRBJ2-2, with TRBD1 identical over 8 bases. Germline V lookup: CDR1 SNHLY, CDR2 FYNNEI. The CDR3 sequence is 20 residues long. The junction had 25 bases not matched to a gene; V was cut back by 7 bases and J by 6 bases. The CDR3 DNA is TGTGCCAGCATTCTTGGACAGGGACGTCAGTCTGTGTTAGGGCCCGGGGAGCTGTTTTTT. As protein: CASILGQGRQSVLGPGELFF.

V gene TRBV4-1 combines with J gene TRBJ2-2, with TRBD1 matching over 9 bases. CDR1 is MGHRA and CDR2 is YSYEKL in the germline V gene. V gave up 4 bases and J gave up 4 bases; unmatched junction bases: 4. This CDR3 spans 15 amino acids. The CDR3 nucleotides read TGCGCCAGCAGCCCCGGGGACAGGGCCACCGGGGAGCTGTTTTTT. This sequence encodes CASSPGDRATGELFF.

Concerning this clone: This CDR3 is also generated by other DNA sequences in the sample. V is TRBV7-8 and J is TRBJ2-1, with D maybe TRBD1 (6 bases). The germline V gene encodes CDR1 SGHVS and CDR2 FQNEAQ. V lost 5 bases, J lost 5 bases, and 10 bases lay in between. The CDR3 covers 13 residues. CDR3 region: CASSLDRNNEQFF. CDR3 nucleotide sequence: TGTGCCAGCAGCCTTGACAGGAACAATGAGCAGTTCTTC.

V usage is TRBV6-6 and J usage is TRBJ2-7; perhaps TRBD2 as D (5 bases). Per germline, CDR1 MNHNY and CDR2 SVGAGI (reference sequence). Trimming took 7 bases from V and 6 from J, leaving 13 bases between them. The CDR3 covers 12 residues. As DNA, the CDR3 is TGTGCCAGCAAATCGGCCCGGGGCGAGCAGTACTTC. The encoded protein is CASKSARGEQYF.

This chain connects TRBV2 to TRBJ1-5; D gene uncertain. Germline V lookup: CDR1 SNHLY, CDR2 FYNNEI. V lost 3 bases to trimming and J lost 8 bases, with 14 bases between them. The CDR3 covers 14 residues. Here the CDR3 reads CASSEVEGFKPQHF. The CDR3 DNA is TGTGCCAGCAGTGAGGTGGAGGGTTTTAAGCCCCAGCATTTT.